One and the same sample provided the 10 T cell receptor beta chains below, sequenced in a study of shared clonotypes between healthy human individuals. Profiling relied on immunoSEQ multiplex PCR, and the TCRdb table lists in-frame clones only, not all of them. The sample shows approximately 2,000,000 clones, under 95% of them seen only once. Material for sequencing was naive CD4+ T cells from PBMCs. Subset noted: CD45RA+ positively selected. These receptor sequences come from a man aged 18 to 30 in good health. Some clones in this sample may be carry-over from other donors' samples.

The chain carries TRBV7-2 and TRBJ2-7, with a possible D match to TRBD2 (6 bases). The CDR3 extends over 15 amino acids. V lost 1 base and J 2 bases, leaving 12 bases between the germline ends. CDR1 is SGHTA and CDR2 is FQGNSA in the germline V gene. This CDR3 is CASSLEGGVTYEQYF. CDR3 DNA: TGTGCCAGCAGCTTAGAGGGCGGGGTCACCTACGAGCAGTACTTC. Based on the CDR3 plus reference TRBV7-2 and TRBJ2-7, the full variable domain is GAGVSQSPSNKVTEKGKDVELRCDPISGHTALYWYRQSLGQGLEFLIYFQGNSAPDKSGLPSDRFSAERTGGSVSTLTIQRTQQEDSAVYLCASSLEGGVTYEQYFGPGTRLTVT.

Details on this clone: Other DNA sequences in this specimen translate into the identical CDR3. The CDR3 sequence: CASSSQGADYGYTF. Here the CDR3 DNA reads TGCGCCAGCAGCTCACAGGGGGCGGACTATGGCTACACCTTC. J is TRBJ1-2 and V is TRBV5-1; 9 nucleotides line up with TRBD1. Germline V gene sequence: CDR1 SGHRS, CDR2 YFSETQ. Trimming cost V 3 bases and J 3 bases; bases outside gene matches: 3. This CDR3 region has 14 residues. The full variable domain, rest sourced from reference TRBV5-1 and TRBJ1-2, is KAGVTQTPRYLIKTRGQQVTLSCSPISGHRSVSWYQQTPGQGLQFLFEYFSETQRNKGNFPGRFSGRQFSNSRSEMNVSTLELGDSALYLCASSSQGADYGYTFGSGTRLTVV.

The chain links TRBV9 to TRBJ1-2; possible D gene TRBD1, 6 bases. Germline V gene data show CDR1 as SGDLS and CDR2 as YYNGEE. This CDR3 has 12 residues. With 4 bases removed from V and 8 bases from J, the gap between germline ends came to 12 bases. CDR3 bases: TGTGCCAGCAGCCCCAGGGGCGGGGGCTACACCTTC. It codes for CASSPRGGGYTF.

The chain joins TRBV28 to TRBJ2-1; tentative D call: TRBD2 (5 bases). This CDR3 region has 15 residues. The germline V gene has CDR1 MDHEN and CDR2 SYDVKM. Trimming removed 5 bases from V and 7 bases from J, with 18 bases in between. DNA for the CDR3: TGTGCCAGCAGTCCGCCGGGGTCACAAGGGAATGAGCAGTTCTTC. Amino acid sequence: CASSPPGSQGNEQFF.

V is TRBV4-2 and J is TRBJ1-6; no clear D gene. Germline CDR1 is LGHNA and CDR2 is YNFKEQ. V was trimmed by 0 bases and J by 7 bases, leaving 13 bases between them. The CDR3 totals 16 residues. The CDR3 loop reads CASSQEGSVGNSPLHF. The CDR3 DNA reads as TGTGCCAGCAGCCAAGAAGGGTCCGTCGGGAATTCACCCCTCCACTTT.

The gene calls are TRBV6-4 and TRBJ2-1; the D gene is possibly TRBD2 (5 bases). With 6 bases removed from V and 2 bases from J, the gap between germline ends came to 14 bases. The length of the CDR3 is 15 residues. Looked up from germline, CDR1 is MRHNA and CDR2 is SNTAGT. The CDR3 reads CASSREEGTYNEQFF. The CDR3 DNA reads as TGTGCCAGCAGCCGGGAAGAAGGCACCTACAATGAGCAGTTCTTC.

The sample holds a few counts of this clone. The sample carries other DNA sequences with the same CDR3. CDR3 amino acids: CAWSVGGSSYEQYF. In DNA form, the CDR3 reads TGTGCCTGGAGTGTCGGCGGGAGCTCCTACGAGCAGTACTTC. The V and J genes are TRBV30 and TRBJ2-7, with TRBD2 identical over 7 bases. CDR1 is GTSNPN, CDR2 SVGIG, per germline (reference sequence). The CDR3 length is 14 residues. V dropped 0 bases and J dropped 0; count of bases not matched to a gene: 2.

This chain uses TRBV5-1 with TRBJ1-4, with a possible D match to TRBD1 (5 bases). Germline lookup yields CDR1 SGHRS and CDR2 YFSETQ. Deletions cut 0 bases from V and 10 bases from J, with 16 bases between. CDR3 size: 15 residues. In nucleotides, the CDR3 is TGCGCCAGCAGCTTGGACCCGGGACCGTCTGGAAAACTGTTTTTT. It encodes CASSLDPGPSGKLFF.

CDR3 loop: CASSDRRKNTEAFF. Written as DNA, the CDR3 is TGTGCCAGCAGTGATAGACGGAAGAACACTGAAGCTTTCTTT. The chain carries TRBV6-1 and TRBJ1-1; D is uncertain. V was cut by 3 bases and J by 1 base, with 9 bases left in between. The CDR3 totals 14 residues. Germline values: CDR1 MNHNS, CDR2 SASEGT.

The CDR3 here is CARAVGETQYF. CDR3 nucleotide sequence: TGTGCCAGAGCAGTGGGGGAGACCCAGTACTTC. The chain recombines TRBV25-1 with TRBJ2-5, with D unclear. V lost 9 bases to trimming and J lost 5 bases, with 10 bases between them. There are 11 residues in the CDR3. Germline V gene lookup returns CDR1 MGHDK and CDR2 SYGVNS. Based on the CDR3 plus reference TRBV25-1 and TRBJ2-5, the full variable domain is EADIYQTPRYLVIGTGKKITLECSQTMGHDKMYWYQQDPGMELHLIHYSYGVNSTEKGDLSSESTVSRIRTEHFPLTLESARPSHTSQYLCARAVGETQYFGPGTRLLVL.